The present T cell receptor beta chain was sequenced within a study of cytomegalovirus exposure and HLA in healthy donors. About this clone itself: The antigen remains undetermined.

Donors were ostensibly healthy at sampling, although undocumented immune exposures were probable. Broader study findings: Of the V segments, some could not be distinguished, including TRBV6-2 and TRBV6-3, and were excluded.

It was with 60 Vbeta and 13 Jbeta primers that the PCR ran. The table came from immunoSEQ multiplex PCR; TCRdb's copy has only in-frame clones and leaves some out. The table has 150,000 or so clones, around 80% seen once; the top ten hold more than 1.5%. The germline V gene has CDR1 LGHNA and CDR2 YSLEER. This CDR3 spans 17 amino acids. Trimming pared 4 bases from V and 0 bases from J, leaving 15 bases between. The sequencing input was PBMCs. This TCR came from a man between 18 and 35 years old in good health and CMV-seronegative. The chain links TRBV4-3 to TRBJ1-4; D remains ambiguous. CDR3 residues: CASSRWESSATNEKLFF. The CDR3 coding sequence is TGCGCCAGCAGCCGTTGGGAGAGCTCAGCAACTAATGAAAAACTGTTTTTT.